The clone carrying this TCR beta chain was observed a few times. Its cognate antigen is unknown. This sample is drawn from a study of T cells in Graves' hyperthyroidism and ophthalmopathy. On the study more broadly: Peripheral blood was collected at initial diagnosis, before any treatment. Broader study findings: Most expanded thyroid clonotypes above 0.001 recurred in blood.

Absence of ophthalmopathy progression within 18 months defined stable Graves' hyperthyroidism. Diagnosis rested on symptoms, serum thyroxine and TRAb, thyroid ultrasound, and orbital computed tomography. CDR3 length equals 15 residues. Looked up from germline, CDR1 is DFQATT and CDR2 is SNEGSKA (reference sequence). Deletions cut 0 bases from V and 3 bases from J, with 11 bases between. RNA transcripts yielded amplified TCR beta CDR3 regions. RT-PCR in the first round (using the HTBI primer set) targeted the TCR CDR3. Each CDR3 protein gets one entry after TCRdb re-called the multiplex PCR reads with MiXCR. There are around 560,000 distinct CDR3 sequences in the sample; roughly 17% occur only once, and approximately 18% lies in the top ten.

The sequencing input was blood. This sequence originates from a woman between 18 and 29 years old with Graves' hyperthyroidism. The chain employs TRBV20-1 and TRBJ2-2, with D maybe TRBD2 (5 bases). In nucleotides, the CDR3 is TGCAGTGCTAGAGACGGAGGTTGGCACACCGGGGAGCTGTTTTTT. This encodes CSARDGGWHTGELFF.